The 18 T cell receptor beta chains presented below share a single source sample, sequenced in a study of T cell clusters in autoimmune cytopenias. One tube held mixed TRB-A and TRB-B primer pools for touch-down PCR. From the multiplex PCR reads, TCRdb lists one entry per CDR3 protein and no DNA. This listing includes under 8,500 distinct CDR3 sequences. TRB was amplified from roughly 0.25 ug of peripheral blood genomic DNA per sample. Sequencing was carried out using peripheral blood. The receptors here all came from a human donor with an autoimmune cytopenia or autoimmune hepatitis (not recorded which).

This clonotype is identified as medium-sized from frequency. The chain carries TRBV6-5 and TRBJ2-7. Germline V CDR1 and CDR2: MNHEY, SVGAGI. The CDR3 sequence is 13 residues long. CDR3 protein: CASRSDLTYEQYF.

The CDR3 reads CASSLAQGGYTF. The chain recombines TRBV5-6 with TRBJ1-2. The CDR3 is made up of 12 amino acids. Germline loops: CDR1 SGHDT, CDR2 YYEEEE.

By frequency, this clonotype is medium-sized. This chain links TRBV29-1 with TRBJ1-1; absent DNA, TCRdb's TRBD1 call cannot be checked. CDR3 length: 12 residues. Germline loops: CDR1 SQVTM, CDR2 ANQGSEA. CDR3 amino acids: CSVLTGGSEAFF. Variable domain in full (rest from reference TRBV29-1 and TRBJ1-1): SAVISQKPSRDICQRGTSLTIQCQVDSQVTMMFWYRQQPGQSLTLIATANQGSEATYESGFVIDKFPISRPNLTFSTLTVSNMSPEDSSIYLCSVLTGGSEAFFGQGTRLTVV.

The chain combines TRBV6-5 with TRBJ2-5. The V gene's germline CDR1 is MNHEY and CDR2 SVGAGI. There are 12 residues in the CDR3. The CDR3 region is CASSEVGETQYF.

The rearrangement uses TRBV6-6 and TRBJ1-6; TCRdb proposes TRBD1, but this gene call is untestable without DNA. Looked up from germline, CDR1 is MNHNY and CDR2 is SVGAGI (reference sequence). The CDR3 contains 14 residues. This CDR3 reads CASSRRDSNSPLHF.

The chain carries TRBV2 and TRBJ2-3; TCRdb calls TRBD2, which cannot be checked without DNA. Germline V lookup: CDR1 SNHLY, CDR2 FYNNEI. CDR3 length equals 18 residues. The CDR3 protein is CASNPQPRLAGSTDTQYF.

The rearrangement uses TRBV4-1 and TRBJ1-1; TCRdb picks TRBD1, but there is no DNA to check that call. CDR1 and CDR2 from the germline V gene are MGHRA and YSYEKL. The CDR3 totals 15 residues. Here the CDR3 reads CASSQETGGLTEAFF.

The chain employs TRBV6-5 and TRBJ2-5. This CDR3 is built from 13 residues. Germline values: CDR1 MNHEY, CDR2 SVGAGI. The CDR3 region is CASRRTAQETRYF.

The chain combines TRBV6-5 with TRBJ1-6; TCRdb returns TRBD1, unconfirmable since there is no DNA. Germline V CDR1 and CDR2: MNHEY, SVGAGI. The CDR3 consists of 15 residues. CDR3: CASSTSGTAYSPLHF.

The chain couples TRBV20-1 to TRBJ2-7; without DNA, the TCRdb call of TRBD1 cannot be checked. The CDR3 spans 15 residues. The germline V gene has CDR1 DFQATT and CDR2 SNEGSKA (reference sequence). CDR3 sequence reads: CSARDWDRTSYEQYF.

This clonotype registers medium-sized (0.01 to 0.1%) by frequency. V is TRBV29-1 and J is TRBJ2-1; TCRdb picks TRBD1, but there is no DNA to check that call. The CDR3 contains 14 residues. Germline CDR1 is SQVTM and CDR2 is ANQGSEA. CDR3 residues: CSVVDRGVDNEQFF.

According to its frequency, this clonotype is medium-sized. The CDR3 region is CASSRPNRDYGYTF. This chain links TRBV6-5 with TRBJ1-2; TCRdb's assignment of TRBD1 cannot be checked, as there is no DNA. The germline CDR1 and CDR2 sequences are MNHEY and SVGAGI. This CDR3 comprises 14 residues.

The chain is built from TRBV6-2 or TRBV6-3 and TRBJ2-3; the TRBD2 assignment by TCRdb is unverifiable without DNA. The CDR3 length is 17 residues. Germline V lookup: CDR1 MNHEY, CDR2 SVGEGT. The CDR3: CASRPPPGLGTTDTQYF.

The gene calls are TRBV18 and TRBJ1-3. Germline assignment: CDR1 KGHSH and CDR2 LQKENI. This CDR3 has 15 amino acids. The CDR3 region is CASSTTSGSGNTIYF.

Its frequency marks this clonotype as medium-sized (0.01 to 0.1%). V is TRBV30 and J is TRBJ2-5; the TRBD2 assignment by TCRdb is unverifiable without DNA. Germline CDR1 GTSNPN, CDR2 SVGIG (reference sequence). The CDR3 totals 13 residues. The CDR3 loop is CAWSSGGVGTQYF.

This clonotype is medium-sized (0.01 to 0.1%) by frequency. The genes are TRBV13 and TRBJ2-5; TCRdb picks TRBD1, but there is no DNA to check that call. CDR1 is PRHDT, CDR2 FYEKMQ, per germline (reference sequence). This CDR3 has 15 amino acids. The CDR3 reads CASSGRDRAQETQYF.

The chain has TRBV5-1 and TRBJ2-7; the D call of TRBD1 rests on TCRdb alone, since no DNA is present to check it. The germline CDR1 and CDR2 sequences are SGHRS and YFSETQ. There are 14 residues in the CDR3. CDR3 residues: CASSRTGVGYEQYF.

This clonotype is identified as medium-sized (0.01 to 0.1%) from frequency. CDR3 region: CASSWVGATQPQHF. The genes are TRBV19 and TRBJ1-5. The CDR3 is made up of 14 amino acids. Germline V CDR1 and CDR2: LNHDA, SQIVND (reference sequence).